The rows below give T cell receptor beta chains drawn from one sample of a study of blood T cell repertoires in COVID-19. Data came from immunoSEQ multiplex PCR; TCRdb stores just in-frame clones and leaves some out. The sample carries about 150,000 clones, approximately 85% recorded once. The source material was peripheral blood. The receptor set was obtained from a man in his 60s with COVID-19, enrolled during active disease. The CDR3 runs from the conserved cysteine through the conserved F or W. Fields, in order: clone size, V gene, D gene, J gene, CDR3 protein, CDR3 DNA. The D gene is left open where the match is weak. Clone size is not always given. Where it is, it says once, few, many or a class for expanded clones.

clone_size: NA; v_call: TRBV7-3; d_call: NA; j_call: TRBJ1-2; cdr3_aa: CASSLTRRAANYGYTF; cdr3_nt: TGTGCCAGCAGCTTAACGAGGAGGGCCGCTAACTATGGCTACACCTTC
clone_size: NA; v_call: TRBV11-2; d_call: TRBD2; j_call: TRBJ2-1; cdr3_aa: CASRLTSGGTEQFF; cdr3_nt: TGTGCCAGCAGGCTAACTAGCGGGGGTACGGAGCAGTTCTTC
clone_size: NA; v_call: TRBV6-6; d_call: NA; j_call: TRBJ2-5; cdr3_aa: CASSWAETQYF; cdr3_nt: TGTGCCAGCAGTTGGGCGGAGACCCAGTACTTC
clone_size: NA; v_call: TRBV7-2; d_call: NA; j_call: TRBJ2-7; cdr3_aa: CASSLGLEQYF; cdr3_nt: TGTGCCAGCAGCTTAGGGCTCGAGCAGTACTTC
clone_size: NA; v_call: TRBV9; d_call: NA; j_call: TRBJ2-1; cdr3_aa: CASSPSAMDNNEQFF; cdr3_nt: TGTGCCAGCAGCCCCAGCGCGATGGACAACAATGAGCAGTTCTTC
clone_size: NA; v_call: TRBV5-1; d_call: NA; j_call: TRBJ2-7; cdr3_aa: CASSPGLGSYEQYF; cdr3_nt: TGCGCCAGCAGCCCAGGGCTCGGGTCCTACGAGCAGTACTTC
clone_size: NA; v_call: TRBV28; d_call: NA; j_call: TRBJ1-3; cdr3_aa: CASSFQGLGDTIYF; cdr3_nt: TGTGCCAGCAGTTTTCAGGGGTTGGGGGACACCATATATTTT
clone_size: NA; v_call: TRBV7-3; d_call: NA; j_call: TRBJ2-3; cdr3_aa: CASSSPRADTQYF; cdr3_nt: TGTGCCAGCAGCTCTCCTCGGGCAGATACGCAGTATTTT
clone_size: NA; v_call: TRBV3-1/TRBV3-2; d_call: NA; j_call: TRBJ1-3; cdr3_aa: CASSLRGVRGNTIYF; cdr3_nt: TGTGCCAGCAGCCTACGAGGAGTGAGGGGAAACACCATATATTTT
clone_size: NA; v_call: TRBV18; d_call: TRBD2; j_call: TRBJ2-1; cdr3_aa: CASSLGGVNNEQFF; cdr3_nt: TGTGCCAGCTCCCTCGGGGGGGTAAACAATGAGCAGTTCTTC
clone_size: NA; v_call: TRBV5-1; d_call: NA; j_call: TRBJ2-5; cdr3_aa: CASSLGYRAAQYF; cdr3_nt: TGCGCCAGCAGCCTCGGATACAGGGCCGCCCAGTACTTC
clone_size: NA; v_call: TRBV21-1; d_call: NA; j_call: TRBJ1-5; cdr3_aa: CASSKELITDQSGGSNQPQHF; cdr3_nt: TGTGCCAGCAGCAAAGAGTTGATCACAGATCAATCGGGGGGTAGCAATCAGCCCCAGCATTTT
clone_size: few; v_call: TRBV10-1; d_call: TRBD2; j_call: TRBJ2-7; cdr3_aa: CASSERTSGRDKEQYF; cdr3_nt: TGCGCCAGCAGTGAGAGGACTAGCGGGAGGGACAAAGAGCAGTACTTC
clone_size: NA; v_call: TRBV15; d_call: TRBD2; j_call: TRBJ2-1; cdr3_aa: CATSRDMAGGFNEQFF; cdr3_nt: TGTGCCACCAGCAGAGATATGGCGGGGGGGTTCAATGAGCAGTTCTTC
clone_size: NA; v_call: TRBV28; d_call: NA; j_call: TRBJ1-1; cdr3_aa: CASSLSDSYEAFF; cdr3_nt: TGTGCCAGCAGTTTGTCAGACAGTTATGAAGCTTTCTTT
clone_size: NA; v_call: TRBV9; d_call: TRBD1; j_call: TRBJ2-2; cdr3_aa: CASSVRDRGLAGELFF; cdr3_nt: TGTGCCAGCAGCGTACGGGACAGGGGATTGGCCGGGGAGCTGTTTTTT
clone_size: NA; v_call: TRBV12-3/TRBV12-4; d_call: TRBD1; j_call: TRBJ2-2; cdr3_aa: CASSPDRAGELFF; cdr3_nt: TGTGCCAGCAGTCCCGACAGGGCTGGGGAGCTGTTTTTT
clone_size: NA; v_call: TRBV6-4; d_call: NA; j_call: TRBJ2-1; cdr3_aa: CASGTQGGNEQFF; cdr3_nt: TGTGCCAGCGGAACACAGGGTGGCAATGAGCAGTTCTTC
clone_size: NA; v_call: TRBV20-1; d_call: NA; j_call: TRBJ1-1; cdr3_aa: CSASGGTEAFF; cdr3_nt: TGCAGTGCTTCGGGGGGAACTGAAGCTTTCTTT
clone_size: NA; v_call: TRBV7-6; d_call: NA; j_call: TRBJ2-1; cdr3_aa: CASSSGPGSYNEQFF; cdr3_nt: TGTGCCAGCAGCTCCGGCCCCGGGAGCTACAATGAGCAGTTCTTC
clone_size: NA; v_call: TRBV30; d_call: NA; j_call: TRBJ1-3; cdr3_aa: CAWRNGAPNTIYF; cdr3_nt: TGTGCCTGGAGGAATGGAGCACCCAACACCATATATTTT
clone_size: NA; v_call: TRBV5-6; d_call: TRBD1; j_call: TRBJ1-4; cdr3_aa: CASTLSGGLNEKLFF; cdr3_nt: TGTGCCAGCACCTTATCAGGGGGTCTAAATGAAAAACTGTTTTTT
clone_size: NA; v_call: TRBV19; d_call: TRBD1; j_call: TRBJ1-5; cdr3_aa: CASIRQGLSNQPQHF; cdr3_nt: TGTGCCAGTATACGACAGGGGCTCAGCAATCAGCCCCAGCATTTT
clone_size: NA; v_call: TRBV5-6; d_call: TRBD1; j_call: TRBJ1-2; cdr3_aa: CASSSGTGGGYTF; cdr3_nt: TGTGCCAGCAGCTCAGGGACAGGGGGAGGCTACACCTTC
clone_size: NA; v_call: TRBV20-1; d_call: NA; j_call: TRBJ1-6; cdr3_aa: CSASREVPNSPLHF; cdr3_nt: TGCAGTGCTAGTCGGGAAGTTCCGAATTCACCCCTCCACTTT
clone_size: NA; v_call: TRBV7-7; d_call: NA; j_call: TRBJ2-1; cdr3_aa: CASSLSGNNEQFF; cdr3_nt: TGTGCTAGCAGCTTATCAGGAAACAATGAGCAGTTCTTC
clone_size: NA; v_call: TRBV5-1; d_call: TRBD1; j_call: TRBJ1-1; cdr3_aa: CASSLDRGKNTEAFF; cdr3_nt: TGCGCCAGCAGCTTGGACAGGGGAAAGAACACTGAAGCTTTCTTT
clone_size: NA; v_call: TRBV6-2/TRBV6-3; d_call: NA; j_call: TRBJ2-7; cdr3_aa: CASSSVDSRRTYEQYF; cdr3_nt: TGTGCCAGCAGTTCTGTGGACTCTAGGCGGACCTACGAGCAGTACTTC
clone_size: once; v_call: TRBV29-1; d_call: TRBD2; j_call: TRBJ2-3; cdr3_aa: CSALAGSGTDTQYF; cdr3_nt: TGCAGCGCATTAGCGGGGTCTGGCACAGATACGCAGTATTTT
clone_size: NA; v_call: TRBV11-3; d_call: TRBD2; j_call: TRBJ2-7; cdr3_aa: CATERAGGSLSEQYF; cdr3_nt: TGTGCCACCGAGAGAGCGGGAGGGTCGCTCTCCGAGCAGTACTTC
clone_size: few; v_call: TRBV11-2; d_call: TRBD1; j_call: TRBJ2-7; cdr3_aa: CASSLGTGKQQRYEQYF; cdr3_nt: TGTGCCAGCAGCTTGGGGACAGGGAAACAACAGCGCTACGAGCAGTACTTC
clone_size: NA; v_call: TRBV9; d_call: TRBD1; j_call: TRBJ1-4; cdr3_aa: CASSGATGTNEKLFF; cdr3_nt: TGTGCCAGCAGCGGTGCGACAGGGACTAATGAAAAACTGTTTTTT
clone_size: NA; v_call: TRBV19; d_call: TRBD1; j_call: TRBJ2-5; cdr3_aa: CASRGARQGFRGETQYF; cdr3_nt: TGTGCCAGTAGAGGTGCTCGACAGGGGTTTCGCGGGGAGACCCAGTACTTC
clone_size: NA; v_call: TRBV6-6; d_call: NA; j_call: TRBJ1-1; cdr3_aa: CASRYRTVNTEAFF; cdr3_nt: TGTGCCAGCAGGTATCGAACAGTAAACACTGAAGCTTTCTTT
clone_size: NA; v_call: TRBV7-2; d_call: NA; j_call: TRBJ1-2; cdr3_aa: CASSLGYRVIGGYTF; cdr3_nt: TGTGCCAGCAGCTTAGGGTACAGGGTGATTGGGGGCTACACCTTC
clone_size: NA; v_call: TRBV18; d_call: NA; j_call: TRBJ1-5; cdr3_aa: CASSLGGAEPQHF; cdr3_nt: TGTGCCAGCTCACTCGGGGGAGCGGAGCCCCAGCATTTT
clone_size: NA; v_call: TRBV11-2; d_call: NA; j_call: TRBJ2-1; cdr3_aa: CASSLGGGTYNEQFF; cdr3_nt: TGTGCCAGCAGCTTAGGAGGCGGGACTTACAATGAGCAGTTCTTC
clone_size: NA; v_call: TRBV20-1; d_call: NA; j_call: TRBJ2-7; cdr3_aa: CSGTVIYEQYF; cdr3_nt: TGCAGTGGTACAGTTATCTACGAGCAGTACTTC
clone_size: NA; v_call: TRBV7-2; d_call: NA; j_call: TRBJ1-2; cdr3_aa: CASSLVQVGGYTF; cdr3_nt: TGTGCCAGCAGCTTAGTTCAGGTTGGCGGCTACACCTTC
clone_size: NA; v_call: TRBV6-5; d_call: TRBD2; j_call: TRBJ2-3; cdr3_aa: CASSYGASGGSDTQYF; cdr3_nt: TGTGCCAGCAGTTACGGGGCTAGCGGGGGATCAGATACGCAGTATTTT
clone_size: once; v_call: TRBV19; d_call: TRBD1; j_call: TRBJ1-3; cdr3_aa: CASSTGGPGNTIYF; cdr3_nt: TGTGCCAGTTCGACAGGGGGACCCGGAAACACCATATATTTT
clone_size: NA; v_call: TRBV25-1; d_call: TRBD1; j_call: TRBJ1-2; cdr3_aa: CASGDSGVYGYTF; cdr3_nt: TGTGCCAGCGGGGACAGTGGCGTCTATGGCTACACCTTC
clone_size: NA; v_call: TRBV9; d_call: TRBD2; j_call: TRBJ2-3; cdr3_aa: CASSVASGVTDTQYF; cdr3_nt: TGTGCCAGCAGCGTAGCTAGCGGGGTCACAGATACGCAGTATTTT
clone_size: NA; v_call: TRBV21-1; d_call: NA; j_call: TRBJ2-5; cdr3_aa: CAKKREGRLPAETQYF; cdr3_nt: TGTGCCAAAAAGCGGGAGGGCCGTTTGCCCGCAGAGACCCAGTACTTC
clone_size: NA; v_call: TRBV30; d_call: TRBD1; j_call: TRBJ1-4; cdr3_aa: CATQGAQTNEKLFF; cdr3_nt: TGTGCCACCCAGGGGGCACAAACTAATGAAAAACTGTTTTTT
clone_size: once; v_call: TRBV7-8; d_call: TRBD1; j_call: TRBJ1-3; cdr3_aa: CASSSWTGTSGNTIYF; cdr3_nt: TGTGCCAGCAGCTCATGGACAGGAACCTCTGGAAACACCATATATTTT
clone_size: NA; v_call: TRBV27; d_call: TRBD1; j_call: TRBJ2-5; cdr3_aa: CASSLGQGRETQYF; cdr3_nt: TGTGCCAGCAGCCTGGGACAGGGAAGAGAGACCCAGTACTTC
clone_size: once; v_call: TRBV4-3; d_call: TRBD1; j_call: TRBJ2-7; cdr3_aa: CASSQQAGQGALYEQYF; cdr3_nt: TGCGCCAGCAGCCAACAAGCTGGACAGGGGGCTCTCTACGAGCAGTACTTC
clone_size: NA; v_call: TRBV28; d_call: TRBD1; j_call: TRBJ1-2; cdr3_aa: CASSLFAGGSGYTF; cdr3_nt: TGTGCCAGCAGTTTATTCGCAGGGGGTAGTGGCTACACCTTC
clone_size: NA; v_call: TRBV7-7; d_call: NA; j_call: TRBJ1-4; cdr3_aa: CASSLMAGTNEKLFF; cdr3_nt: TGTGCTAGCAGCTTAATGGCCGGGACTAATGAAAAACTGTTTTTT
clone_size: NA; v_call: TRBV7-9; d_call: NA; j_call: TRBJ1-4; cdr3_aa: CASSLTGTTNEKLFF; cdr3_nt: TGTGCCAGCAGCTTAACGGGGACAACTAATGAAAAACTGTTTTTT
clone_size: NA; v_call: TRBV11-3; d_call: NA; j_call: TRBJ1-1; cdr3_aa: CASSLRGRDTEAFF; cdr3_nt: TGTGCCAGCAGCTTACGGGGGAGGGACACTGAAGCTTTCTTT
clone_size: NA; v_call: TRBV6-6; d_call: NA; j_call: TRBJ1-6; cdr3_aa: CASSPQGVNSPLHF; cdr3_nt: TGTGCCAGCAGTCCACAGGGAGTCAATTCACCCCTCCACTTT